These 5 T cell receptor beta chains were all obtained from the same sample, sequenced in a study of T cells in Graves' hyperthyroidism and ophthalmopathy. RNA transcripts provided the source from which TCR beta CDR3 regions were amplified. Primed by the HTBI set, a first-round RT-PCR was run on the TCR CDR3. TCRdb ran MiXCR on the multiplex PCR reads and lists one entry per CDR3 protein. The sample includes almost 500,000 distinct CDR3 sequences, 20% to 25% of them seen just once. Sequencing input: blood. These receptors all stem from a woman aged 70-85 years with Graves' ophthalmopathy.

The chain recombines TRBV29-1 with TRBJ2-3, with D possibly matching TRBD2 (6 bases). Trimming removed 4 bases from V and 0 bases from J, with 11 bases in between. Germline CDR1 reads SQVTM; CDR2 reads ANQGSEA. CDR3 length equals 14 residues. The CDR3 here is CSVGTTGSTDTQYF. CDR3 nucleotide sequence: TGCAGCGTTGGGACTACGGGAAGCACAGATACGCAGTATTTT.

The J gene is TRBJ1-2, the V gene TRBV12-3 or TRBV12-4, with TRBD1 as a possible D gene (5 bases). This CDR3 spans 14 amino acids. Trimming removed 2 bases from V and 5 bases from J, with 12 bases in between. The CDR3 coding sequence is TGTGCCAGCAGTTTAATCGGGTCAGGGTATGGCTACACCTTC. It yields the protein CASSLIGSGYGYTF.

This clonotype has a handful of counts. This rearrangement joins TRBV6-5 to TRBJ1-1; D remains ambiguous. CDR3 length equals 16 residues. Per the germline V gene, CDR1 is MNHEY and CDR2 is SVGAGI. Trimming cost V 0 bases and J 5 bases, with 16 bases left between them. CDR3 DNA: TGTGCCAGCAGTTACTCCGCCGCAGGTACGCGGACTGAAGCTTTCTTT. This codes for CASSYSAAGTRTEAFF.

This clonotype came up a few times. The rearrangement links TRBV20-1 to TRBJ2-7; a possible D gene is TRBD1 (6 bases). The CDR3 is made up of 12 amino acids. CDR1 is DFQATT, CDR2 SNEGSKA, per germline (reference sequence). The CDR3 here is CSCGQQGSEQYF. The CDR3 nucleotides are TGCAGCTGCGGACAACAGGGCAGCGAGCAGTACTTC.

The V and J genes are TRBV29-1 and TRBJ1-1; D is perhaps TRBD1 (5 bases). The ends were cut back, 7 bases at V and 5 bases at J, with 11 bases in the middle. The CDR3 has 11 residues. The germline gives CDR1 SQVTM, CDR2 ANQGSEA. The DNA of the CDR3 is TGCAGCGGAGGACATGGGACTGAAGCTTTCTTT. Translating it yields CSGGHGTEAFF.